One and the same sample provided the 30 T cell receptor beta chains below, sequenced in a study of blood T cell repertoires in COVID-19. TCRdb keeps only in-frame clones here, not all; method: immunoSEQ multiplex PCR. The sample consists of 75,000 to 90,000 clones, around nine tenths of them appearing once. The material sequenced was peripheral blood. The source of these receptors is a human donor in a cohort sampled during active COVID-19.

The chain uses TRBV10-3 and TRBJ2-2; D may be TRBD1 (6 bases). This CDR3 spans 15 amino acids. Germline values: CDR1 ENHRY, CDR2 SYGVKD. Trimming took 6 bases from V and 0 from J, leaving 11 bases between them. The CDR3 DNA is TGTGCCATCAGCCAGGGGAAAACGAACACCGGGGAGCTGTTTTTT. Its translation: CAISQGKTNTGELFF.

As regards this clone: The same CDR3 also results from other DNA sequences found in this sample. The DNA for the CDR3 is TGCGCCAGCAGCTTAGTCCTAGCGGGGGGTCAAGAGACCCAGTACTTC. Protein product: CASSLVLAGGQETQYF. V gene TRBV5-1 combines with J gene TRBJ2-5; 11 nucleotides align to TRBD2. The CDR3 extends over 16 amino acids. Trimming removed 2 bases from V and 2 bases from J; junction bases left unmatched: 5. The germline gives CDR1 SGHRS, CDR2 YFSETQ.

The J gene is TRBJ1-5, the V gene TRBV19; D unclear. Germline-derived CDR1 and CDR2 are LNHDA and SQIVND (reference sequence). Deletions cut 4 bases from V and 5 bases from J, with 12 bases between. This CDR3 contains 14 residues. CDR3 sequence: CASSTGRRDQPQHF. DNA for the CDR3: TGTGCCAGTAGTACCGGACGGAGGGATCAGCCCCAGCATTTT.

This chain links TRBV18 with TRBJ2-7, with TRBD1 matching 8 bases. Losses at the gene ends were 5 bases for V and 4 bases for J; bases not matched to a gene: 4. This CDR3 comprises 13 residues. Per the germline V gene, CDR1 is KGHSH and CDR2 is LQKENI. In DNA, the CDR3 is TGTGCCAGCTCAAGGGGACAGGATTACGAGCAGTACTTC. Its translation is CASSRGQDYEQYF. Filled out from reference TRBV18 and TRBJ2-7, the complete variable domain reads NAGVMQNPRHLVRRRGQEARLRCSPMKGHSHVYWYRQLPEEGLKFMVYLQKENIIDESGMPKERFSAEFPKEGPSILRIQQVVRGDSAAYFCASSRGQDYEQYFGPGTRLTVT.

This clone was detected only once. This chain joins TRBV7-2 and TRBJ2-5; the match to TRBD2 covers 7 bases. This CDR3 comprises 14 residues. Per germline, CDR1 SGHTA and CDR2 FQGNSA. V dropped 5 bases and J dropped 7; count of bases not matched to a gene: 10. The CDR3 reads CASSTGGNLGTQYF. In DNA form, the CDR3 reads TGTGCCAGCAGCACCGGGGGGAACCTAGGGACCCAGTACTTC. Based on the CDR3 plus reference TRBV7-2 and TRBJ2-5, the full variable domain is GAGVSQSPSNKVTEKGKDVELRCDPISGHTALYWYRQSLGQGLEFLIYFQGNSAPDKSGLPSDRFSAERTGGSVSTLTIQRTQQEDSAVYLCASSTGGNLGTQYFGPGTRLLVL.

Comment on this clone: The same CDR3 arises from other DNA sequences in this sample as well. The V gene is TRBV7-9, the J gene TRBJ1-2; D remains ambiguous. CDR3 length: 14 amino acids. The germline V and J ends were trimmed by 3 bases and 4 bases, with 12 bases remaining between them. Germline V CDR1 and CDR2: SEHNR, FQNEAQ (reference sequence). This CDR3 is CASSFRGSGYGYTF. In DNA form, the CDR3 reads TGTGCCAGCAGCTTTAGAGGATCCGGCTATGGCTACACCTTC.

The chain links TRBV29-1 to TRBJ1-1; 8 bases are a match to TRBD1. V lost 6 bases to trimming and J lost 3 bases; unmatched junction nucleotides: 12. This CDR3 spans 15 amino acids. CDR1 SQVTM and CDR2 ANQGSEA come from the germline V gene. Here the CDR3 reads CSVENRGGVDTEAFF. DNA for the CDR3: TGCAGCGTCGAGAACAGGGGGGGAGTCGACACTGAAGCTTTCTTT.

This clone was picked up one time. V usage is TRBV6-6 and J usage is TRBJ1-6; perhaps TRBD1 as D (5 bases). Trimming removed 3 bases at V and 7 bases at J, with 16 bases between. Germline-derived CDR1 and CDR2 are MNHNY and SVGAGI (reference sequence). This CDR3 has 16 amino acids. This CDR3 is CASSYGAREENSPLHF. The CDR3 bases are TGTGCCAGCAGTTATGGTGCCAGGGAAGAGAATTCACCCCTCCACTTT.

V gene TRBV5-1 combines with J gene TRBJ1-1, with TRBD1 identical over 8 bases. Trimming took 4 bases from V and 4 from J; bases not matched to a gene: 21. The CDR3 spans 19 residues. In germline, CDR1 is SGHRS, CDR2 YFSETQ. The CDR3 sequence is CASSPSGGRGIPRSTEAFF. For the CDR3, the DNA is TGCGCCAGCAGCCCATCAGGGGGCAGGGGAATTCCCCGATCCACTGAAGCTTTCTTT.

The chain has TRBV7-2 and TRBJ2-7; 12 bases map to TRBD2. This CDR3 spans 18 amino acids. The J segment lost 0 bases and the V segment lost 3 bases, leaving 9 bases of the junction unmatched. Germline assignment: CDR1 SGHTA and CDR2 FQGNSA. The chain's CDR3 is CASSFRLAGAKSSYEQYF. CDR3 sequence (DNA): TGTGCCAGCAGCTTCAGACTAGCGGGGGCCAAGAGCTCCTACGAGCAGTACTTC.

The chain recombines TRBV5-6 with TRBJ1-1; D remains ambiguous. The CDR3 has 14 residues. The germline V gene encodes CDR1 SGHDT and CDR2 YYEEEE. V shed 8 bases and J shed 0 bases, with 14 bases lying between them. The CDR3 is CASGSPRMNTEAFF. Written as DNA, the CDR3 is TGTGCCAGTGGGAGTCCTAGAATGAACACTGAAGCTTTCTTT. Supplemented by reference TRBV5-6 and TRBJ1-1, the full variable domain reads DAGVTQSPTHLIKTRGQQVTLRCSPKSGHDTVSWYQQALGQGPQFIFQYYEEEERQRGNFPDRFSGHQFPNYSSELNVNALLLGDSALYLCASGSPRMNTEAFFGQGTRLTVV.

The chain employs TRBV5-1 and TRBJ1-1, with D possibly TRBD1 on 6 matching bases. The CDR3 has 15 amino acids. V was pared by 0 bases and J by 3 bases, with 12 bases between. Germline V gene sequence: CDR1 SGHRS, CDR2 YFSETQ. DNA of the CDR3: TGCGCCAGCAGCTTGGAAAGACAGGAGGACACTGAAGCTTTCTTT. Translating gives CASSLERQEDTEAFF.

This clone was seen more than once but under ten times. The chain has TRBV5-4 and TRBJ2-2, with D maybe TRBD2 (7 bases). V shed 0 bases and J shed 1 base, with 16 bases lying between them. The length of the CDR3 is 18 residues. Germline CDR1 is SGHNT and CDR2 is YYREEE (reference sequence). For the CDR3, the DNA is TGTGCCAGCAGCTTGGATTGGGGGGGCATTGAGAACACCGGGGAGCTGTTTTTT. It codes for CASSLDWGGIENTGELFF.

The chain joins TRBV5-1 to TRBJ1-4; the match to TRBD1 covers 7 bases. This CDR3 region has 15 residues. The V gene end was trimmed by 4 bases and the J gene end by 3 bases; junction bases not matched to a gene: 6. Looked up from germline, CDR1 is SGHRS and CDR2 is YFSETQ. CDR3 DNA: TGCGCCAGCAGCGAGAGACAGGGTTCTAATGAAAAACTGTTTTTT. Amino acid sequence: CASSERQGSNEKLFF.

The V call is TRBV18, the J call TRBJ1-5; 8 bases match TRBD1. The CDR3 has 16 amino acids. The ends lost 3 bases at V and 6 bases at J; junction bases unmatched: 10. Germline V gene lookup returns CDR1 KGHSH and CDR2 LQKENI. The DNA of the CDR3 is TGTGCCAGCTCACCTAATACAGGGGGAGAGGGTCAGCCCCAGCATTTT. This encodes CASSPNTGGEGQPQHF.

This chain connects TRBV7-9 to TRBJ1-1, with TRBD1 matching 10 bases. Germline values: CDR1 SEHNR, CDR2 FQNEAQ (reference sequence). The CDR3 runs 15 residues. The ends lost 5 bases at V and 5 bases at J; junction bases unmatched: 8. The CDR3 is CASSRQGALMTEAFF. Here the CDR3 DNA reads TGTGCCAGCAGCCGACAGGGGGCCTTGATGACTGAAGCTTTCTTT.

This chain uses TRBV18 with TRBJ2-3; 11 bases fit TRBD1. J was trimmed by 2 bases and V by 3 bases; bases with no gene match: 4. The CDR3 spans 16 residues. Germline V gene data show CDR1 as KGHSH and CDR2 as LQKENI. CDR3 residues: CASSPGDRGFTDTQYF. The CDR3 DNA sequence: TGTGCCAGCTCACCGGGGGACAGGGGGTTCACAGATACGCAGTATTTT.

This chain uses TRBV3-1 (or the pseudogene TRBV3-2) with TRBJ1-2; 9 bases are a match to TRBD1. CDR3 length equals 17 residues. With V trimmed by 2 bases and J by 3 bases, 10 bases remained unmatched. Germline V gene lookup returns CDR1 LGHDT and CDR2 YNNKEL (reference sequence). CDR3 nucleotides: TGTGCCAGCAGCCAATTCAGGGACAGGGAGAGCTACTATGGCTACACCTTC. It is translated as CASSQFRDRESYYGYTF.

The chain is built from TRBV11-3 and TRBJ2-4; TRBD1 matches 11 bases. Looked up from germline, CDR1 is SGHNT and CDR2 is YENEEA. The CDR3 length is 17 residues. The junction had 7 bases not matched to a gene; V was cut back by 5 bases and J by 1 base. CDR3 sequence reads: CASSPGTGGPAKNIQYF. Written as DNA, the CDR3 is TGTGCCAGCAGCCCGGGGACAGGGGGTCCGGCCAAAAACATTCAGTACTTC. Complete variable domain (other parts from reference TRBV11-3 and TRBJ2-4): EAGVVQSPRYKIIEKKQPVAFWCNPISGHNTLYWYLQNLGQGPELLIRYENEEAVDDSQLPKDRFSAERLKGVDSTLKIQPAELGDSAVYLCASSPGTGGPAKNIQYFGAGTRLSVL.

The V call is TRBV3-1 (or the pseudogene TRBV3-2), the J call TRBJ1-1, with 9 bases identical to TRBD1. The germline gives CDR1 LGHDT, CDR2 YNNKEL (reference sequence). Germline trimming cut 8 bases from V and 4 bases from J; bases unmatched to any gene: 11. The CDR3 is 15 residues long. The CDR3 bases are TGTGCCAGCGGAAAGGGACAGGGAGATGCCACTGAAGCTTTCTTT. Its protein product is CASGKGQGDATEAFF.

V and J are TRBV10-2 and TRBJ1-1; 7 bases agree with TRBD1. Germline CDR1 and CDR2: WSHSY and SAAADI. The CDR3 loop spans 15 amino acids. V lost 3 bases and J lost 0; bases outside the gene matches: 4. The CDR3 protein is CASSDPQGVNTEAFF. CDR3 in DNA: TGCGCCAGCAGTGATCCCCAGGGGGTGAACACTGAAGCTTTCTTT.

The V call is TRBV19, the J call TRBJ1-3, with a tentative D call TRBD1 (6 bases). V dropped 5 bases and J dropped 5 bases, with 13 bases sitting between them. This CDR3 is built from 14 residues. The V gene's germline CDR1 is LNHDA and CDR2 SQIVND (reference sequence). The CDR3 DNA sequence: TGTGCCAGTAGTTCCTCGGACAGTCGAAACACCATATATTTT. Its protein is CASSSSDSRNTIYF.

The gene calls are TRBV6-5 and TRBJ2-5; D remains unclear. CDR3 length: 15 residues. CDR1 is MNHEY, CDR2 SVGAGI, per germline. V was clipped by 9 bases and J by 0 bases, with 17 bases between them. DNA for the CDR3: TGTGCCAGTGACTCCTTACCACGGTACCAAGAGACCCAGTACTTC. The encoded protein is CASDSLPRYQETQYF.

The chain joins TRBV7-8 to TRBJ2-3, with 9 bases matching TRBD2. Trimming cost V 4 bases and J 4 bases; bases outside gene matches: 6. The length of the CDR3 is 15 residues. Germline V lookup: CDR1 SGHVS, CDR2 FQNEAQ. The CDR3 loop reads CASSSRGGPADTQYF. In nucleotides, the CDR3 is TGTGCCAGCAGCTCGCGGGGGGGCCCCGCAGATACGCAGTATTTT.

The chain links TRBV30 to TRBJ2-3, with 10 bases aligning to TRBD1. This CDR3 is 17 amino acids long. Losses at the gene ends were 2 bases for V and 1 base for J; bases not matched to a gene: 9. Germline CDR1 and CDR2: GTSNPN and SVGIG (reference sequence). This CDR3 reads CAWSNGQGVGGTDTQYF. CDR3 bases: TGTGCCTGGAGTAATGGACAGGGGGTTGGGGGCACAGATACGCAGTATTTT.

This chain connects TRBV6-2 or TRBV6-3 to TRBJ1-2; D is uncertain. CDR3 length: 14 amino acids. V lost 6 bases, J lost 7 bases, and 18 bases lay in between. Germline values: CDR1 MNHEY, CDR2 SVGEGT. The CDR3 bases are TGTGCCAGCAGCACCAGTTGGCTGTCGGGTGGCTACACCTTC. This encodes CASSTSWLSGGYTF.

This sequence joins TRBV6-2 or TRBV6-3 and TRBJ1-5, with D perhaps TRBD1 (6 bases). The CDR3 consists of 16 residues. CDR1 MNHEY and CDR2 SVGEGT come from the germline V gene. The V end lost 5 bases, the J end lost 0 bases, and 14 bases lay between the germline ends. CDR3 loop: CASSILQGTSNQPQHF. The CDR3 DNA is TGTGCCAGCAGTATCTTACAGGGAACTAGCAATCAGCCCCAGCATTTT.

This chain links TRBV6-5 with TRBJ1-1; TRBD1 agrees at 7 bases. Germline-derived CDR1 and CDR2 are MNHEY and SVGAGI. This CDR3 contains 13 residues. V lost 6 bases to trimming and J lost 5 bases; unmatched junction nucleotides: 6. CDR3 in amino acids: CASRIQQGTEAFF. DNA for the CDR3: TGTGCCAGCAGGATCCAACAGGGGACTGAAGCTTTCTTT.

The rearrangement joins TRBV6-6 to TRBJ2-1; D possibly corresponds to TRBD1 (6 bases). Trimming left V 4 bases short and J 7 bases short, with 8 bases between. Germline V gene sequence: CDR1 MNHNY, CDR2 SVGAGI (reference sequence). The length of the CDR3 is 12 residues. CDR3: CASSSQGNEQFF. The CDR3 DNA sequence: TGTGCCAGCAGTTCTCAGGGGAATGAGCAGTTCTTC.

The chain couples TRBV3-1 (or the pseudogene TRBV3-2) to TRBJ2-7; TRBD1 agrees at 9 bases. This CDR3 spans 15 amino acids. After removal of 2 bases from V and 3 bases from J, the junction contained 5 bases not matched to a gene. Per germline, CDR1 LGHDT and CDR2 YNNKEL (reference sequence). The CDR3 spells CASSQPGQGRYEQYF. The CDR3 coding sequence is TGTGCCAGCAGCCAACCGGGACAGGGTCGCTACGAGCAGTACTTC.